The clone carrying this T cell receptor beta chain is medium-sized by frequency. What it recognizes is unknown. The data derive from a study of CD8 T cells in cerebrospinal fluid in Alzheimer's disease. The wider study: Clonal expansion of CSF T cells was measured with plate-based and droplet-based single-cell sequencing.

Study findings and constraints: Healthy subjects less often had a clone of at least 3% than Alzheimer's patients. EBV-specific TCRs in cerebrospinal fluid reportedly do not establish a causal EBV–Alzheimer's link.

The CDR3 spans 14 residues. CDR1 and CDR2 (germline): SGDLS, YYNGEE. TCRdb re-called the 10x single-cell sequencing reads; one entry per CDR3 protein, DNA not given. The repertoire table contains some 970 distinct CDR3 sequences. The clonotype comes from a human donor with mild cognitive impairment. The sample comprised cerebrospinal fluid. This chain joins TRBV9 and TRBJ1-4; TCRdb's D gene call, TRBD1, goes unchecked for lack of DNA. The CDR3 loop reads CASSSGPRNEKLFF.